This TCR beta chain was recovered during a study of blood T cells in healthy people across ages. Losses at the gene ends were 7 bases for V and 5 bases for J; bases not matched to a gene: 4. The CDR3 loop spans 13 amino acids. The use of a sample-barcoded 5' primer and a J-beta primer mix characterized a second PCR of about 7 to 12 cycles. TCRdb used MiXCR to reprocess the 5' RACE reads, holding one entry per CDR3 protein. The sample yields 800,000 to 950,000 distinct CDR3 sequences, approximately 32% seen once. The sample also formed part of further work on T cells of mothers and their children.

This chain uses TRBV12-3 or TRBV12-4 with TRBJ2-1; 8 nucleotides align to TRBD1. The sequence was collected from a middle-aged woman in good health. The sequenced sample consisted of blood. CDR3: CASTGTGNNEQFF. The CDR3 nucleotides read TGTGCCAGCACTGGGACAGGAAACAATGAGCAGTTCTTC.